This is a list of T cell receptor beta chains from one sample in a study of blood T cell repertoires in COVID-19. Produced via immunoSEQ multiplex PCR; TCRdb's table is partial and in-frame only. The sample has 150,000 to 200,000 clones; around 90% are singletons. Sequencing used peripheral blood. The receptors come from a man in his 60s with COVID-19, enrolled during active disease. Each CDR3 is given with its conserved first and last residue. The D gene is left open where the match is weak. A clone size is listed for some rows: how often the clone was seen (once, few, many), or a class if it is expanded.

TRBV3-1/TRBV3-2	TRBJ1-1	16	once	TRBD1	CASSSLGGQINTEAFF	TGTGCCAGCAGCTCTCTTGGGGGACAGATAAACACTGAAGCTTTCTTT
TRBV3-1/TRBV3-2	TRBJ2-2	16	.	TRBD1	CASTQTPRTGNGELFF	TGTGCCAGCACACAAACGCCCCGGACAGGGAACGGGGAGCTGTTTTTT
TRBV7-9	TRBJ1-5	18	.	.	CASSAGQGLPNSNQPQHF	TGTGCCAGCAGCGCCGGGCAGGGACTACCCAATAGCAATCAGCCCCAGCATTTT
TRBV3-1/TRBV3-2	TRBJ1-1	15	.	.	CASSPVPGHYTEAFF	TGTGCCAGCAGCCCTGTCCCGGGACATTACACTGAAGCTTTCTTT
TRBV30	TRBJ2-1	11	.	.	CAWVHARGQFF	TGTGCCTGGGTGCACGCCCGGGGGCAGTTCTTC
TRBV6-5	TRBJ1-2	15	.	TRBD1	CASSDLTGGQGGYTF	TGTGCCAGCAGCGACCTGACAGGGGGTCAGGGTGGCTACACCTTC
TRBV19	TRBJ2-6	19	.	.	CASSTRAGQPLSGANVLTF	TGTGCCAGTAGTACCCGGGCGGGACAGCCCCTCTCTGGGGCCAACGTCCTGACTTTC
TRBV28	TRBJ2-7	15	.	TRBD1	CASSPTGTGSHEQYF	TGTGCCAGCAGTCCAACCGGGACAGGGTCCCACGAGCAGTACTTC
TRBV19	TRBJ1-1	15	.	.	CASTPFGELNTEAFF	TGTGCCAGTACCCCATTTGGGGAGCTGAACACTGAAGCTTTCTTT
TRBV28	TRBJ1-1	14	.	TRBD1	CASSLPRGPTEAFF	TGTGCCAGCAGTTTGCCCAGGGGGCCCACTGAAGCTTTCTTT
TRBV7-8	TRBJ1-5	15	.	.	CASSLGVGLAQPQHF	TGTGCCAGCAGCTTAGGGGTTGGGCTCGCTCAGCCCCAGCATTTT
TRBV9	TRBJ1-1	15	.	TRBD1	CASSTYTGGGTEAFF	TGTGCCAGCAGCACCTATACAGGGGGCGGCACTGAAGCTTTCTTT
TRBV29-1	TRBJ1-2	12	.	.	CSVEEGGYGYTF	TGCAGCGTTGAAGAGGGGGGGTATGGCTACACCTTC
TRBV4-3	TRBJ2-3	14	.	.	CASSQGQSVDTQYF	TGCGCCAGCAGCCAAGGGCAGTCCGTAGATACGCAGTATTTT
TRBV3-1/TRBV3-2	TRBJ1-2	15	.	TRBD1	CASSQRIQGVGGYTF	TGTGCCAGCAGCCAAAGGATTCAGGGGGTAGGCGGCTACACCTTC
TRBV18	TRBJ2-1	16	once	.	CASSPPGVSSYNEQFF	TGTGCCAGCTCGCCCCCGGGGGTGAGCTCCTACAATGAGCAGTTCTTC
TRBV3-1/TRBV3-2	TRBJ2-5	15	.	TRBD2	CASSLRTRHQETQYF	TGTGCCAGCAGCCTCCGGACTAGACATCAAGAGACCCAGTACTTC
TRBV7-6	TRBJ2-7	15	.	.	CASSLASQGRHEQYF	TGTGCCAGCAGCTTAGCGTCACAGGGGAGGCACGAGCAGTACTTC
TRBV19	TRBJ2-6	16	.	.	CASSGQSISGANVLTF	TGTGCCAGTAGTGGTCAGTCCATAAGTGGGGCCAACGTCCTGACTTTC
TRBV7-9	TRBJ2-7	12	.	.	CASSLAGVEQYF	TGTGCCAGCAGCTTAGCAGGGGTCGAGCAGTACTTC
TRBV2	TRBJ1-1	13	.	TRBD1	CASRQGVWTEAFF	TGTGCCAGCAGGCAGGGGGTTTGGACTGAAGCTTTCTTT
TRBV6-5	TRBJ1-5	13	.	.	CAVATGTNQPQHF	TGTGCCGTCGCGACGGGAACCAATCAGCCCCAGCATTTT
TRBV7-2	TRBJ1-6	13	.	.	CASGGQGNSPLHF	TGTGCCAGTGGTGGGCAGGGGAATTCACCCCTCCACTTT
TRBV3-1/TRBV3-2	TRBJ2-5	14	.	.	CASSPTVDQETQYF	TGTGCCAGCAGCCCCACAGTGGACCAAGAGACCCAGTACTTC
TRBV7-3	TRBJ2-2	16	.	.	CASSQGSGGNTGELFF	TGTGCCAGCAGCCAAGGGTCCGGGGGGAACACCGGGGAGCTGTTTTTT
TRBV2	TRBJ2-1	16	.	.	CASSDPQYSSYNEQFF	TGTGCCAGCAGTGACCCCCAGTATTCCTCCTACAATGAGCAGTTCTTC